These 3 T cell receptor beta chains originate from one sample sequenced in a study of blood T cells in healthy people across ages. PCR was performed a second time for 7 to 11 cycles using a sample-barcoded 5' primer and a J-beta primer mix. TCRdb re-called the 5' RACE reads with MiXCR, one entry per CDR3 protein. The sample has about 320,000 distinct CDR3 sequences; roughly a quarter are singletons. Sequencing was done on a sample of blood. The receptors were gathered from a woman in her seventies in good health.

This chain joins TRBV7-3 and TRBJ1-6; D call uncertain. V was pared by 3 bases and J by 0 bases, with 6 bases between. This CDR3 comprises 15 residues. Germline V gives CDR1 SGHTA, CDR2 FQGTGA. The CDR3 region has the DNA TGTGCCAGCAGCTTGAAGAGCTCCTATAATTCACCCCTCCACTTT. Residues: CASSLKSSYNSPLHF.

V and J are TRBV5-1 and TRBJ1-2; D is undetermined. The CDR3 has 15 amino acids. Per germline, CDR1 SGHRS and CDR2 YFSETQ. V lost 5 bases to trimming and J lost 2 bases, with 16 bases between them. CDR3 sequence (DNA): TGCGCCAGCAGGGATGAGATGCAGAAGAACTATGGCTACACCTTC. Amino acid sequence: CASRDEMQKNYGYTF.

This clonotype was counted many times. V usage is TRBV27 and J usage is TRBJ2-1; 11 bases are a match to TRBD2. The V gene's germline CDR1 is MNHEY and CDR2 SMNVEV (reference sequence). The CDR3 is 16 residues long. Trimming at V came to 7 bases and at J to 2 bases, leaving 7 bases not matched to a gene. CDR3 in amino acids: CASTKLTSGAYNEQFF. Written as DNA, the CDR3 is TGTGCCAGCACCAAATTGACTAGCGGGGCCTACAATGAGCAGTTCTTC.